Sequencing of this T cell receptor beta chain was carried out in a study of identical twins. V was pared by 6 bases and J by 1 base, with 16 bases between. CDR3 length equals 16 residues. In germline, CDR1 is MDHEN, CDR2 SYDVKM. Using its own MiXCR run on the 5' RACE reads, TCRdb lists one record per CDR3 protein. The table includes 450,000 or so distinct CDR3 sequences, 14% detected once. Another study also made use of these data, one on yellow fever vaccine responses in identical twins.

The chain joins TRBV28 to TRBJ1-5; D is undetermined. The sequence came from a young woman in good health. Specimen: CD4+ T cells sorted from blood. The CDR3, as DNA: TGTGCCAGCAGCAGCCATCGGGGTGTGAGCAATCAGCCCCAGCATTTT. It is translated as CASSSHRGVSNQPQHF. Based on the CDR3 plus reference TRBV28 and TRBJ1-5, the full variable domain is DVKVTQSSRYLVKRTGEKVFLECVQDMDHENMFWYRQDPGLGLRLIYFSYDVKMKEKGDIPEGYSVSREKKERFSLILESASTNQTSMYLCASSSHRGVSNQPQHFGDGTRLSIL.